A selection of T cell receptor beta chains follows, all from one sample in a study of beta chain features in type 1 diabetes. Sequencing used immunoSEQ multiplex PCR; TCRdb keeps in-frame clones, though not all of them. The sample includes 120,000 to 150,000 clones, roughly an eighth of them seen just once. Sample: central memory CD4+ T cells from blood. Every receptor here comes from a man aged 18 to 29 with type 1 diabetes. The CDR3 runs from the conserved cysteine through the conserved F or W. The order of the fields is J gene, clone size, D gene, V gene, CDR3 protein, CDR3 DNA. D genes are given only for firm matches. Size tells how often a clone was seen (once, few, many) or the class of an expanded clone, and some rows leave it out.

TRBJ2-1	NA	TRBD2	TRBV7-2	CASSVSGGPFYEQFF	TGTGCCAGCAGCGTTAGCGGGGGGCCCTTCTATGAGCAGTTCTTC
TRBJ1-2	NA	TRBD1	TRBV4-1	CASSPDRGRGYGYTF	TGCGCCAGCAGCCCCGACAGGGGGCGCGGCTATGGCTACACCTTC
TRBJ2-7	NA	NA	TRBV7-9	CASSRSGNEQYF	TGTGCCAGCAGTCGAAGTGGGAACGAGCAGTACTTC
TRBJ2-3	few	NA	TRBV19	CASSTIRTDTQYF	TGTGCCAGTAGTACCATCCGCACAGATACGCAGTATTTT
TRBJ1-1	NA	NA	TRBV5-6	CASSLGPSATNTEAFF	TGTGCCAGCAGCTTGGGCCCCTCCGCCACGAACACTGAAGCTTTCTTT
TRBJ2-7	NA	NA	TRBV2	CASSYRYEQYF	TGTGCCAGCAGTTACAGGTACGAGCAGTACTTC
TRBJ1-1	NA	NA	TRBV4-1	CASRTGNLNTEAFF	TGCGCCAGCAGAACTGGAAATTTGAACACTGAAGCTTTCTTT
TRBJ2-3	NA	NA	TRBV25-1	CASSEYSGYTDTQYF	TGTGCCAGCAGTGAATACTCCGGGTACACAGATACGCAGTATTTT
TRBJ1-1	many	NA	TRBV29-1	CSVPLGGEAFF	TGCAGCGTGCCCCTTGGAGGAGAAGCTTTCTTT
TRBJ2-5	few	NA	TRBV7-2	CASSNYIVQETQYF	TGTGCCAGCAGCAATTACATAGTCCAAGAGACCCAGTACTTC
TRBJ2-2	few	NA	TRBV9	CASSGLFSGELFF	TGTGCCAGCAGTGGGCTTTTTTCCGGGGAGCTGTTTTTT
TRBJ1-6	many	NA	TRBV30	CAWSATGDSPLHF	TGTGCCTGGAGCGCTACTGGTGATTCACCCCTCCACTTT
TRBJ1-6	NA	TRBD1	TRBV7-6	CASSARDSPNSPLHF	TGTGCCAGCAGCGCCCGGGACAGCCCAAATTCACCCCTCCACTTT
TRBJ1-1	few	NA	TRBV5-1	CASSLDPGLNTEAFF	TGCGCCAGCAGCTTGGATCCAGGTTTGAACACTGAAGCTTTCTTT
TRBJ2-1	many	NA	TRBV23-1	CASSQSTREEINNEQFF	TGCGCCAGCAGTCAATCTACCCGGGAAGAAATAAACAATGAGCAGTTCTTC
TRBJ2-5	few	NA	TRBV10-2	CASTVEITGTQYF	TGCGCCAGCACCGTGGAGATTACGGGGACCCAGTACTTC
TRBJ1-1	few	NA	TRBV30	CAWLTFNTEAFF	TGTGCCTGGCTGACCTTCAACACTGAAGCTTTCTTT
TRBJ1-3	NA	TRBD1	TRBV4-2	CASSPEPGTAGGNTIYF	TGTGCCAGCAGCCCTGAACCCGGGACAGCGGGTGGAAACACCATATATTTT
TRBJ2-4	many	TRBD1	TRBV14	CASSQAWDRVLNIQYF	TGTGCCAGCAGCCAAGCGTGGGACAGGGTGTTAAACATTCAGTACTTC
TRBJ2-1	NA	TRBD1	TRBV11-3	CASSLARDRGRSEQFF	TGTGCCAGCAGCTTAGCCCGGGACAGGGGGCGGAGTGAGCAGTTCTTC
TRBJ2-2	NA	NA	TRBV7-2	CASSLERVAGELFF	TGTGCCAGCAGCTTGGAAAGGGTGGCCGGGGAGCTGTTTTTT
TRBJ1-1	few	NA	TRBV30	CAWSVGLPRGTEAPLFF	TGTGCCTGGAGTGTAGGCCTGCCAAGGGGGACTGAAGCTCCGTTATTCTTT
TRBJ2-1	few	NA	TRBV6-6	CATRSGQNSPRQFF	TGTGCCACCCGATCGGGACAAAACTCTCCCCGGCAGTTCTTC
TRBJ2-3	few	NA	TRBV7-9	CASSLWTPELGTQYF	TGTGCCAGCAGCTTATGGACTCCGGAATTGGGTACGCAGTATTTT
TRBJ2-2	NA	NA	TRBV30	CAWSRLGRAAGELFF	TGTGCCTGGAGCCGCCTGGGGCGCGCGGCCGGGGAGCTGTTTTTT
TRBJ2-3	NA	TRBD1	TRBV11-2	CASSLGTGEADTQYF	TGTGCCAGCAGCTTAGGGACAGGGGAAGCAGATACGCAGTATTTT
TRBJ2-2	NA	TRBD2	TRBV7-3	CASSPKGLAGATNTGELFF	TGTGCCAGCAGCCCGAAGGGACTAGCGGGGGCTACGAACACCGGGGAGCTGTTTTTT
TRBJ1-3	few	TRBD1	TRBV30	CAWTTPGTGGNTIYF	TGTGCCTGGACCACCCCCGGGACAGGAGGAAACACCATATATTTT
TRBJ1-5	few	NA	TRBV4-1	CASRQGADSNQPQHF	TGCGCCAGCAGACAGGGCGCGGATAGCAATCAGCCCCAGCATTTT
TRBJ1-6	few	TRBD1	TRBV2	CASRPPGQGVGSPLHF	TGTGCCAGCAGGCCTCCGGGACAGGGGGTCGGTTCACCCCTCCACTTT
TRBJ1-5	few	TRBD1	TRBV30	CAWSPWTGEHF	TGTGCCTGGAGTCCTTGGACAGGGGAGCATTTT
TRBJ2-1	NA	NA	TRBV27	CASSLGPAKPNEQFF	TGTGCCAGCAGTCTCGGCCCTGCCAAACCCAATGAGCAGTTCTTC
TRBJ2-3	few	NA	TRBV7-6	CASSLMLGTQYF	TGTGCCAGCAGCTTGATGTTGGGTACGCAGTATTTT
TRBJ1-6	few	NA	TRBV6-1	CASSEGGYSPLHF	TGTGCCAGCAGTGAAGGCGGATATTCACCCCTCCACTTT
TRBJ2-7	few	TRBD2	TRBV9	CASSGRGGLSYEQYF	TGTGCCAGCAGCGGACGCGGGGGGCTCTCCTACGAGCAGTACTTC
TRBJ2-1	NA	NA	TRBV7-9	CASSLGGAGGDEQFF	TGTGCCAGCAGCTTAGGAGGGGCCGGTGGCGATGAGCAGTTCTTC
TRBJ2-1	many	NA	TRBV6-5	CASKTSFYEQFF	TGTGCCAGCAAGACTAGTTTCTATGAGCAGTTCTTC
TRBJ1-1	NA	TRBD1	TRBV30	CAWSVLQGANEAFF	TGTGCCTGGAGTGTACTACAGGGGGCCAATGAAGCTTTCTTT
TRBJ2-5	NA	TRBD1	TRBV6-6	CASNRQGETQYF	TGTGCCAGCAACCGACAGGGAGAGACCCAGTACTTC
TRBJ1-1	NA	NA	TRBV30	CAWGRPLLEAFF	TGTGCCTGGGGACGGCCGCTATTAGAAGCTTTCTTT
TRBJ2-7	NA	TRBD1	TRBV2	CASSGSRGRDAYEQYF	TGTGCCAGCAGTGGAAGCAGGGGGCGGGATGCCTACGAGCAGTACTTC
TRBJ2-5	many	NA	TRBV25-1	CASSWGLETQYF	TGTGCCAGCAGTTGGGGGCTGGAGACCCAGTACTTC
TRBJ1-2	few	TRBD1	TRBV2	CASIPTGLEGYTF	TGTGCCAGCATTCCGACAGGGTTGGAGGGCTACACCTTC
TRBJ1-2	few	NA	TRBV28	CASITNVNYGYTF	TGTGCCAGCATAACCAACGTTAACTATGGCTACACCTTC
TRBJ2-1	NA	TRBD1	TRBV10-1	CASSDPDRGIREQFF	TGCGCCAGCAGTGATCCTGACAGGGGGATTCGCGAGCAGTTCTTC
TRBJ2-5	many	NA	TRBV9	CASSVGTPEETQYF	TGTGCCAGCAGCGTAGGGACGCCTGAAGAGACCCAGTACTTC
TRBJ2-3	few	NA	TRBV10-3	CAISATITDTQYF	TGTGCCATCAGCGCGACTATCACAGATACGCAGTATTTT
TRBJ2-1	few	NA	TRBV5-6	CASSLDRNEQFF	TGTGCCAGCAGCCTGGACAGAAATGAGCAGTTCTTC
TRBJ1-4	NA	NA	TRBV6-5	CASSAFREKLFF	TGTGCCAGCAGTGCTTTCCGGGAAAAACTGTTTTTT
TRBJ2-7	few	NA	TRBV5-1	CASSLGTGVENEQYF	TGCGCCAGCAGCTTGGGGACGGGAGTTGAAAACGAGCAGTACTTC
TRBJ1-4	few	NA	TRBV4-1	CASSLREEQNEKLFF	TGCGCCAGCAGCCTCAGGGAAGAACAAAATGAAAAACTGTTTTTT
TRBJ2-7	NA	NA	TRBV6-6	CASNKGSAYEQYF	TGTGCCAGCAATAAGGGTAGTGCCTACGAGCAGTACTTC
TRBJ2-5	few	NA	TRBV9	CASSTSVGLQETQYF	TGTGCCAGCAGCACCTCAGTCGGATTACAGGAGACCCAGTACTTC
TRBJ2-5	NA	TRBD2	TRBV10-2	CARAELAGGRETQYF	TGCGCCCGCGCCGAACTAGCGGGGGGCCGGGAGACCCAGTACTTC
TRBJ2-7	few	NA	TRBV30	CAWSPDQYYEQYF	TGTGCCTGGAGTCCCGACCAATACTACGAGCAGTACTTC
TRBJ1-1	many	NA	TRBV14	CASSYQGNTEAFF	TGTGCCAGCAGCTATCAGGGAAACACTGAAGCTTTCTTT
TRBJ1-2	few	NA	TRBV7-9	CASSLQGTFYGYTF	TGTGCCAGCAGCTTGCAGGGGACCTTCTATGGCTACACCTTC
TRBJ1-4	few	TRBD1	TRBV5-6	CASSLRTGFVNEKLFF	TGTGCCAGCAGCCTTCGGACAGGGTTCGTTAATGAAAAACTGTTTTTT